This TCR beta chain derives from a study of cytomegalovirus exposure and HLA in healthy donors. About the research overall: Earlier sequencing of about 179 million T cells yielded around 120 million unique TCR beta sequences.

Germline V CDR1 and CDR2: MGHRA, YSYEKL. V gave up 7 bases and J gave up 2 bases; unmatched junction bases: 8. This CDR3 has 16 residues. Study results and limitations: Rarity characterized most TCR sequences, yet some public TCRs appeared in many donors. Analyzed later, association rates of TCRs varied across HLA loci, with DRB1 most and HLA-C fewest. Cytomegalovirus-associated status was assigned to 150 or so TCR beta chains.

This clone was counted only a few times. The antigen remains unidentified. The primer mix had 60 Vbeta and 13 Jbeta primers. The assay was immunoSEQ multiplex PCR, and TCRdb's table has in-frame clones only and misses some. Of around 150,000 clones listed, 64% are singletons. The genes are TRBV4-1 and TRBJ2-3; TRBD2 matches 11 bases. The sequence derives from a woman aged 25 to 39 in good health and CMV-seropositive. The sample was PBMCs. CDR3 region: CASTKTSGGLTDTQYF. The CDR3 bases are TGCGCCAGCACCAAAACTAGCGGGGGCCTCACAGATACGCAGTATTTT.